This TCR beta chain comes out of a study of blood T cells in healthy people across ages. Overall study: T cells yielded about one barcoded beta molecule per two cells through template switching. Findings and caveats of the study: There were more naive CD4+ cells and higher diversity in long-lived donors than in aged donors.

CDR3 length equals 18 residues. The germline V gene encodes CDR1 SGDLS and CDR2 YYNGEE. On this clonotype itself: The antigen is not known. One junction end disagrees with the germline gene, perhaps due to a read error.

A second PCR of 7 to 11 cycles used a sample-barcoded 5' primer and a J-beta primer mix. TCRdb processed the 5' RACE reads anew with MiXCR; each CDR3 protein has one entry. The sample comprises around 870,000 distinct CDR3 sequences, more than 25% of which are singletons, and roughly 17% rests with the top ten. The clonotype comes from a woman of 80 years or more in good health. V and J are TRBV9 and TRBJ2-3; TRBD1 matches at 12 bases. Sequencing used blood. The DNA of the CDR3 is TGTGTCAGCAGCGCCCGGGACAGGGGGCTTGTTCGGTCAGATACGCAGTATTTT. This encodes CVSSARDRGLVRSDTQYF. Supplemented by reference TRBV9 and TRBJ2-3, the full variable domain reads DSGVTQTPKHLITATGQRVTLRCSPRSGDLSVYWYQQSLDQGLQFLIQYYNGEERAKGNILERFSAQQFPDLHSELNLSSLELGDSALYFCVSSARDRGLVRSDTQYFGPGTRLTVL.